This entry lists 11 T cell receptor beta chains sequenced from one sample in a study of blood T cell repertoires in COVID-19. Measured with immunoSEQ multiplex PCR; TCRdb has only the in-frame clones, and not every one. This table holds over 200,000 clones, about 88% found once. Material: peripheral blood. Receptor source: a man between 60 and 70 years old who had recovered from COVID-19.

The J gene is TRBJ2-1, the V gene TRBV4-1; 8 positions agree with TRBD2. Germline V gene sequence: CDR1 MGHRA, CDR2 YSYEKL. The CDR3 runs 17 residues. The trim removed 0 bases at V and 0 bases at J, leaving 4 bases unmatched. The CDR3 reads CASSQDPGTSSYNEQFF. The CDR3 coding sequence is TGCGCCAGCAGCCAAGATCCAGGGACTAGCTCCTACAATGAGCAGTTCTTC.

The table lists this clone with a few counts. The chain employs TRBV21-1 and TRBJ1-6. TRBV21-1 is a listed pseudogene. CDR3 length equals 19 residues. CDR3 DNA sequence: TGTGCCAGCAGCATCGCGGGGGGCCGTATATACTCCTATAATTCACCCCTCCACTTT. Residues: CASSIAGGRIYSYNSPLHF.

V and J are TRBV27 and TRBJ1-1; 9 nucleotides match TRBD1. There are 14 residues in the CDR3. Germline CDR1 is MNHEY and CDR2 is SMNVEV (reference sequence). After removal of 3 bases from V and 6 bases from J, the junction contained 5 bases not matched to a gene. CDR3 in amino acids: CASSFLGQGSEAFF. CDR3 in DNA: TGTGCCAGCAGTTTCCTGGGACAGGGCTCTGAAGCTTTCTTT.

In this sample, this clone turned up once. The gene calls are TRBV6-5 and TRBJ2-2, with 9 positions matching TRBD2. In germline, CDR1 is MNHEY, CDR2 SVGAGI. Trimming cost V 6 bases and J 5 bases; bases outside gene matches: 4. The CDR3 runs to 14 residues. The CDR3 sequence: CASRRGGRTGELFF. The CDR3 nucleotides read TGTGCCAGCAGGCGGGGGGGCCGGACCGGGGAGCTGTTTTTT.

The chain recombines TRBV9 with TRBJ2-2; tentatively, D is TRBD1 (7 bases). Germline V gene data show CDR1 as SGDLS and CDR2 as YYNGEE. The V end was cut by 4 bases, the J end by 3 bases, with 19 bases between. The length of the CDR3 is 17 residues. CDR3 DNA: TGTGCCAGCAGCCTGTCAAGACAGGGACTCCACACCGGGGAGCTGTTTTTT. The encoded protein is CASSLSRQGLHTGELFF. Filled out from reference TRBV9 and TRBJ2-2, the complete variable domain reads DSGVTQTPKHLITATGQRVTLRCSPRSGDLSVYWYQQSLDQGLQFLIQYYNGEERAKGNILERFSAQQFPDLHSELNLSSLELGDSALYFCASSLSRQGLHTGELFFGEGSRLTVL.

The chain employs TRBV3-1 (or the pseudogene TRBV3-2) and TRBJ2-7; D might be TRBD2 (5 bases). V lost 0 bases to trimming and J lost 3 bases, with 12 bases between them. Per germline, CDR1 LGHDT and CDR2 YNNKEL (reference sequence). CDR3 size: 15 residues. CDR3 protein: CASSQDSDPYYEQYF. For the CDR3, the DNA is TGTGCCAGCAGCCAAGATAGCGATCCGTACTACGAGCAGTACTTC.

The chain uses TRBV14 and TRBJ1-2, with D hard to call. This CDR3 is built from 13 residues. CDR1 is SGHDN and CDR2 is FVKESK in the germline V gene. V gave up 1 base and J gave up 4 bases, with 7 bases separating them. The CDR3 region has the DNA TGTGCCAGCAGCCAAGTACGGAGCTATGGCTACACCTTC. Protein: CASSQVRSYGYTF.

The CDR3 sequence is CASRVGVPIYNSPLHF. The CDR3 region has the DNA TGTGCCAGCAGGGTAGGGGTTCCCATCTATAATTCACCCCTCCACTTT. The chain links TRBV2 to TRBJ1-6, with D possibly matching TRBD1 (5 bases). Germline V CDR1 and CDR2: SNHLY, FYNNEI. The CDR3 is 16 amino acids. Trimming cost V 6 bases and J 3 bases, with 15 bases left between them.

The chain recombines TRBV6-1 with TRBJ2-3, with 11 bases fitting TRBD1. Germline V gives CDR1 MNHNS, CDR2 SASEGT. J was trimmed by 5 bases and V by 0 bases; bases with no gene match: 7. The CDR3 totals 17 residues. The CDR3 region is CASSEAWTGGAEDTQYF. The CDR3 DNA reads as TGTGCCAGCAGTGAAGCGTGGACAGGGGGCGCCGAAGATACGCAGTATTTT.

CDR3 DNA: TGTGCCAGCAGCCGCGAGAGAACAGGGAACTATAATTCACCCCTCCACTTT. As protein: CASSRERTGNYNSPLHF. V and J are TRBV5-5 and TRBJ1-6; possible D gene TRBD1, 6 bases. The CDR3 totals 17 residues. Germline values: CDR1 SGHKS, CDR2 YYEKEE (reference sequence). Trimming stripped 4 bases from V and 3 bases from J, with 17 bases between.

V is TRBV30 and J is TRBJ2-1; D gene unclear. The CDR3 runs 13 residues. With 3 bases removed from V and 13 bases from J, the gap between germline ends came to 19 bases. Germline CDR1 reads GTSNPN; CDR2 reads SVGIG (reference sequence). CDR3: CAWRAEPTRVQFF. The DNA for the CDR3 is TGTGCCTGGAGGGCGGAGCCAACACGGGTACAGTTCTTC.